Presented here are 11 T cell receptor beta chains from one specimen sequenced in a study of chemoradiotherapy in HPV16-positive cancers. TCRdb's copy holds only in-frame clones and misses some; the assay was immunoSEQ multiplex PCR. The profile covers around 40,000 clones, with around 80% appearing a single time and under 5.5% taken by the ten largest. The specimen comprised blood, sampled from a patient who underwent chemoradiotherapy. These receptors all come from a human donor with HPV-associated anogenital cancer.

The chain is built from TRBV7-8 and TRBJ2-2, with 13 bases that match TRBD2. The CDR3 has 16 residues. Germline assignment: CDR1 SGHVS and CDR2 FQNEAQ. Trimming cost V 4 bases and J 7 bases; bases outside gene matches: 6. CDR3 amino acids: CASSSRLAGGIGELFF. The CDR3 nucleotides are TGTGCCAGCAGCTCTAGACTAGCGGGGGGTATCGGGGAGCTGTTTTTT.

CDR3 sequence (DNA): TGTGCCAGTACCCCCAGGACAGGGGGCTCCTACGAGCAGTACTTC. Encoded protein: CASTPRTGGSYEQYF. The chain combines TRBV19 with TRBJ2-7; 10 positions match TRBD1. Trimming removed 7 bases from V and 0 bases from J; junction bases left unmatched: 6. Germline V gene data show CDR1 as LNHDA and CDR2 as SQIVND (reference sequence). The CDR3 has 15 amino acids. The whole variable domain, remainder taken from reference TRBV19 and TRBJ2-7, is DGGITQSPKYLFRKEGQNVTLSCEQNLNHDAMYWYRQDPGQGLRLIYYSQIVNDFQKGDIAEGYSVSREKKESFPLTVTSAQKNPTAFYLCASTPRTGGSYEQYFGPGTRLTVT.

The chain employs TRBV5-5 and TRBJ1-2; 7 nucleotides line up with TRBD1. J lost 7 bases, V lost 9 bases, and 9 bases had no gene match. Germline V CDR1 and CDR2: SGHKS, YYEKEE (reference sequence). The CDR3 consists of 12 residues. The CDR3 spells CAIPGDSSGYTF. CDR3 nucleotide sequence: TGTGCCATCCCGGGGGACAGCTCTGGCTACACCTTC.

The genes are TRBV5-1 and TRBJ1-4, with 8 bases aligning to TRBD1. Germline V gene lookup returns CDR1 SGHRS and CDR2 YFSETQ. The CDR3 totals 14 residues. The trim removed 6 bases at V and 3 bases at J, leaving 4 bases unmatched. The CDR3 bases are TGCGCCAGCACCGACAGGGGTGCTAATGAAAAACTGTTTTTT. This translates into CASTDRGANEKLFF.

The chain is built from TRBV21-1 and TRBJ1-2. TRBV21-1 represents a pseudogene. The length of the CDR3 is 15 residues. DNA for the CDR3: TGTGCCAGCAGCAAAGACAAGGCAGTCAACTATGGCTACACCTTC. Amino acid sequence: CASSKDKAVNYGYTF.

The chain links TRBV7-8 to TRBJ1-5; D might be TRBD1 (6 bases). Germline CDR1 reads SGHVS; CDR2 reads FQNEAQ. The CDR3 covers 15 residues. Trimming took off 3 bases at V and 0 bases at J, with 9 bases between the two ends. The CDR3 loop reads CASSFDRNSNQPQHF. The CDR3 nucleotides read TGTGCCAGCAGCTTTGACAGGAATAGCAATCAGCCCCAGCATTTT.

CDR3 bases: TGTGCCAGCAGCTTGGAGGATCGGGGAGGCGGCTACACCTTC. Its protein product is CASSLEDRGGGYTF. This chain connects TRBV5-6 to TRBJ1-2; D is uncertain. The CDR3 runs 14 residues. V was shortened by 0 bases and J by 8 bases, with 14 bases between the two germline ends. Germline V gives CDR1 SGHDT, CDR2 YYEEEE.

The table lists this clone with a few counts. This CDR3 reads CASSGPLLEPPFF. The CDR3 DNA reads TGTGCCAGCAGCGGCCCCCTCCTCGAACCGCCTTTCTTC. V gene TRBV9 combines with J gene TRBJ2-1; D is unresolved. V lost 3 bases to trimming and J lost 16 bases, with 20 bases between them. There are 13 residues in the CDR3. CDR1 and CDR2 (germline): SGDLS, YYNGEE.

V gene TRBV27 combines with J gene TRBJ2-7; 7 bases agree with TRBD1. Trimming cost V 6 bases and J 10 bases; bases outside gene matches: 15. The V gene's germline CDR1 is MNHEY and CDR2 SMNVEV (reference sequence). This CDR3 has 14 residues. CDR3: CASSLTGTAEPQYF. As DNA, the CDR3 is TGTGCCAGCAGCCTCACCGGGACAGCTGAGCCTCAGTACTTC.

J is TRBJ1-2 and V is TRBV30; D unresolved. Trimming shortened V by 3 bases and J by 4 bases, and 9 bases separated the two germline ends. This CDR3 is 12 amino acids long. CDR1 is GTSNPN, CDR2 SVGIG, per germline (reference sequence). CDR3 sequence reads: CAWRVGSYGYTF. CDR3 nucleotide sequence: TGTGCCTGGAGGGTAGGGAGCTATGGCTACACCTTC.

V is TRBV7-3 and J is TRBJ2-6; D not resolved. Germline V lookup: CDR1 SGHTA, CDR2 FQGTGA. The CDR3 covers 17 residues. Trimming left V 0 bases short and J 0 bases short, with 9 bases between. The CDR3 DNA follows: TGTGCCAGCAGCTTAACGGGCAGTTACTCTGGGGCCAACGTCCTGACTTTC. It is translated as CASSLTGSYSGANVLTF.